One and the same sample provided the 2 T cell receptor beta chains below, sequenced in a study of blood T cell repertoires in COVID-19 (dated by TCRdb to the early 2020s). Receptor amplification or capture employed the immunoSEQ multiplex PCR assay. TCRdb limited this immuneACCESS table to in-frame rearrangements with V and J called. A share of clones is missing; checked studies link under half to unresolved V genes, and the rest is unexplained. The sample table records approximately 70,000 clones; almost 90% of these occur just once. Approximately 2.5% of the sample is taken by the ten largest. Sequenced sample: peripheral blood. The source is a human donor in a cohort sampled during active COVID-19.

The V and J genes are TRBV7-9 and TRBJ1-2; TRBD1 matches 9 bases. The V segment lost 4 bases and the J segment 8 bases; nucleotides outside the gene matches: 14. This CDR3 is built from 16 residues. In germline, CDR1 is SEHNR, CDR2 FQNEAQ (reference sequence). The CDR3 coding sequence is TGTGCCAGCAGCTCGCAAGGACAGGGGCTTTCCGCAGGCTACACCTTC. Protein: CASSSQGQGLSAGYTF.

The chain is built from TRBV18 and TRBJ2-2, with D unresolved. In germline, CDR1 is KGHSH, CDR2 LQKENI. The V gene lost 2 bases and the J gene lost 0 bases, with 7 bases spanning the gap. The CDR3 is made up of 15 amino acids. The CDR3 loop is CASSPAEANTGELFF. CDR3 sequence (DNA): TGTGCCAGCTCACCAGCGGAAGCGAACACCGGGGAGCTGTTTTTT.